This T cell receptor beta chain derives from a study of blood T cell repertoires in COVID-19. Study summary: Material from acute and convalescent COVID-19 was sourced from the United States, Italy and Spain.

Original analysis: Estimates of nucleated cell counts were drawn from the amplification of reference gene primers. Repertoires were generated with immunoSEQ multiplex PCR, while TCRdb's copy carries only in-frame clones and drops some. The V and J calls and the clone size are those of that table, but D and trimming were determined from the DNA. The sample carries around 190,000 clones, over 75% recorded once. This clonotype was obtained from a man in his 70s with active or convalescent COVID-19. The sequenced material came from peripheral blood.

The CDR3 region is CASSPDRGRNSPLHF. The CDR3 DNA follows: TGTGCCAGCAGCCCAGACAGGGGGCGGAATTCACCCCTCCACTTT. The chain combines TRBV7-9 with TRBJ1-6, with 10 bases lining up with TRBD1. With V trimmed by 5 bases and J by 7 bases, 5 bases remained unmatched. The length of the CDR3 is 15 residues. Germline loops: CDR1 SEHNR, CDR2 FQNEAQ (reference sequence).